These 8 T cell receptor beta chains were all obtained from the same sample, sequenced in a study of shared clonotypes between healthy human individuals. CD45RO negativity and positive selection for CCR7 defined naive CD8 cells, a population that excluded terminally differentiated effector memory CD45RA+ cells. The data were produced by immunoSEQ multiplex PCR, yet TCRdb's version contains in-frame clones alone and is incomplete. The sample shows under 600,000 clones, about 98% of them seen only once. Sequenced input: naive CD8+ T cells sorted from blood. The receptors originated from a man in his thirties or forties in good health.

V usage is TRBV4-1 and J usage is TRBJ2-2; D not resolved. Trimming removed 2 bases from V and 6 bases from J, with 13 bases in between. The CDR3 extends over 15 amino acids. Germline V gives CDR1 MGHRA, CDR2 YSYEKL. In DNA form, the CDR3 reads TGCGCCAGCAGCCAACCCAGCCCTATGGCCGGGGAGCTGTTTTTT. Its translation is CASSQPSPMAGELFF.

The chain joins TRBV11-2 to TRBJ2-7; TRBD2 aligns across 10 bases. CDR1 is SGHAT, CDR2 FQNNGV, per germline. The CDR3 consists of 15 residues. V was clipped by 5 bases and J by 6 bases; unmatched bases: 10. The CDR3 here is CASSGKAGGVGEQYF. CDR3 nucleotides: TGTGCCAGCAGCGGCAAAGCGGGAGGGGTAGGCGAGCAGTACTTC.

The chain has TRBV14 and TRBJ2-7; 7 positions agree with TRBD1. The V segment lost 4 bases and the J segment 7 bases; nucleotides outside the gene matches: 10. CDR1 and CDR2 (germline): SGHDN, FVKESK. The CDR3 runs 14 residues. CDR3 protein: CASSRMGQPVEQYF. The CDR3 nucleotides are TGTGCCAGCAGCCGAATGGGACAGCCCGTGGAGCAGTACTTC.

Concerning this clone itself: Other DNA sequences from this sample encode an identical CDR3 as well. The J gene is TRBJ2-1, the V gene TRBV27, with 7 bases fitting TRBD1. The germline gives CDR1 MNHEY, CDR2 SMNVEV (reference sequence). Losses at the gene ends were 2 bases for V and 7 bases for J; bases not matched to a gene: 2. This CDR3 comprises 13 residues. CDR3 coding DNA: TGTGCCAGCAGTTTAACAGGGGTAAATGAGCAGTTCTTC. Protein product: CASSLTGVNEQFF.

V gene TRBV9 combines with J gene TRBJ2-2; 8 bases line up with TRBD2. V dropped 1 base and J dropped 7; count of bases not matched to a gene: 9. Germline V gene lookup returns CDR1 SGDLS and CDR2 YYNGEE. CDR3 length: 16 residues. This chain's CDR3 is CASSVNGRADGGELFF. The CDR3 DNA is TGTGCCAGCAGCGTAAACGGGAGGGCCGATGGCGGGGAGCTGTTTTTT.

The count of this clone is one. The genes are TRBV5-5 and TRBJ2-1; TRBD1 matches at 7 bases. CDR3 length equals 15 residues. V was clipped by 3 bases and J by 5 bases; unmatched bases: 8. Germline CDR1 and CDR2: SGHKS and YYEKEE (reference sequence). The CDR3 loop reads CASSSMGTVDNEQFF. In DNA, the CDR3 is TGTGCCAGCAGCTCTATGGGGACAGTAGACAATGAGCAGTTCTTC.

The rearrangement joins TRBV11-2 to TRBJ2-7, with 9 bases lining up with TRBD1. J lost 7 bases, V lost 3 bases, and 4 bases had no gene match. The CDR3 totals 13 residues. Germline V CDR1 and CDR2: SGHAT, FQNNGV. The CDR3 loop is CASSFTGGWEQYF. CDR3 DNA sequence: TGTGCCAGCAGCTTTACAGGGGGCTGGGAGCAGTACTTC.

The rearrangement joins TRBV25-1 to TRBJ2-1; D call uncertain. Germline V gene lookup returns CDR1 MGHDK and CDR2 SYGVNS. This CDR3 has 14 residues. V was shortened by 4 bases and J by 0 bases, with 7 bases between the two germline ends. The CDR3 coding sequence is TGTGCCAGCAGTGGACAAGACTCCTACAATGAGCAGTTCTTC. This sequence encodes CASSGQDSYNEQFF. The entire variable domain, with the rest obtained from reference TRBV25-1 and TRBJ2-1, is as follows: EADIYQTPRYLVIGTGKKITLECSQTMGHDKMYWYQQDPGMELHLIHYSYGVNSTEKGDLSSESTVSRIRTEHFPLTLESARPSHTSQYLCASSGQDSYNEQFFGPGTRLTVL.